The TCR beta chain under discussion was sequenced for a study of CD8 T cells in Susac syndrome. The CDR3 sequence is 16 residues long. V was trimmed by 3 bases and J by 0 bases, leaving 15 bases between them. The V gene's germline CDR1 is DFQATT and CDR2 SNEGSKA (reference sequence). Reverse transcription of roughly 0.45 to 1 ug RNA was carried out with random hexamers. TCRdb reprocessed the immunoSEQ multiplex PCR reads with MiXCR, giving one entry per CDR3 protein. The profile shows some 300,000 distinct CDR3 sequences, 89% of them singletons. The authors carried out high-throughput sequencing of TCR beta. They applied it to CD8+ and CD4+ T cells obtained from blood. Isolation of CD8+ and CD4+ T cells was performed negatively, whereas enrichment of TEMRA cells was done by FACS.

The specimen sequenced was CD8+ T cells from PBMCs. The clonotype was recovered from a human donor with multiple sclerosis. The chain recombines TRBV20-1 with TRBJ2-1, with a possible D match to TRBD2 (6 bases). CDR3 residues: CSARARDSSSYNEQFF. The CDR3 nucleotides read TGCAGTGCTAGGGCGAGGGACTCGAGCTCCTACAATGAGCAGTTCTTC.